This T cell receptor (beta chain) was sequenced during a study of control samples from healthy donors and cancer patients. Germline V gives CDR1 SEHNR, CDR2 FQNEAQ (reference sequence). Trimming cost V 3 bases and J 7 bases, with 12 bases left between them. This CDR3 comprises 13 residues. Here immunoSEQ multiplex PCR was the method, and the copy in TCRdb shows in-frame clones only, minus some. The repertoire holds around 79,000 clones, with roughly 93% as singletons. This sequence was found in a woman aged 35 to 49 with lung cancer. V and J are TRBV7-9 and TRBJ1-1; D is undetermined. Sequencing was done on a sample of PBMCs. This CDR3 is CASSFPGEVEAFF. For the CDR3, the DNA is TGTGCCAGCAGCTTCCCTGGTGAGGTTGAAGCTTTCTTT. Combining the CDR3 with reference TRBV7-9 and TRBJ1-1 gives the whole variable domain DTGVSQNPRHKITKRGQNVTFRCDPISEHNRLYWYRQTLGQGPEFLTYFQNEAQLEKSRLLSDRFSAERPKGSFSTLEIQRTEQGDSAMYLCASSFPGEVEAFFGQGTRLTVV.